The rows below give T cell receptor beta chains drawn from one sample of a study of early T cells in non-severe SARS-CoV-2 infection. TCRdb called the 5' RACE reads again in MiXCR, with one record for every CDR3 protein. The repertoire has some 45,000 distinct CDR3 sequences, 6% to 8.5% of them found once; the top ten carry 8.3%. Sequences were obtained from whole blood. These receptors were collected from an adult who was a healthcare worker with PCR-confirmed SARS-CoV-2 infection or an uninfected control (not recorded which). Each CDR3 is given with its conserved first and last residue. D genes are given only for firm matches. For some rows the clone size is stated as once, few or many, or as a class when expanded; others skip it.

size	D	V	length	J	CDR3	DNA
-	TRBD2	TRBV7-2	15	TRBJ2-7	CASSFLLAGGYEQYF	TGTGCCAGCAGCTTCCTTTTAGCGGGGGGCTACGAGCAGTACTTC
many	-	TRBV19	17	TRBJ2-3	CASSSSSGRISADTQYF	TGTGCCAGTAGTTCGAGTTCGGGCAGGATTAGCGCAGATACGCAGTATTTT
many	-	TRBV28	14	TRBJ1-5	CASTIQADNQPQHF	TGTGCCAGCACCATCCAGGCTGACAATCAGCCCCAGCATTTT
-	TRBD1	TRBV19	18	TRBJ1-4	CASSMARTGGPANEKLFF	TGTGCCAGTAGTATGGCTAGGACAGGGGGGCCGGCTAATGAAAAACTGTTTTTT
many	-	TRBV5-1	12	TRBJ1-1	CASSFSGQEAFF	TGCGCCAGCAGCTTTAGTGGACAGGAAGCTTTCTTT
once	TRBD1	TRBV6-5	13	TRBJ1-2	CASSYRQGYGYTF	TGTGCCAGCAGTTACAGACAGGGGTATGGCTACACCTTC
many	-	TRBV19	13	TRBJ2-4	CASLSQGWNIQYF	TGTGCCAGTCTCTCCCAAGGGTGGAACATTCAGTACTTC
-	-	TRBV7-3	15	TRBJ2-3	CASSLRGGHTDTQYF	TGTGCCAGCAGCCTAAGGGGGGGCCACACAGATACGCAGTATTTT
many	-	TRBV6-1	16	TRBJ2-1	CASRTGGGRTYNEQFF	TGTGCCAGCAGGACTGGAGGCGGGCGAACCTACAATGAGCAGTTCTTC
many	TRBD1	TRBV20-1	13	TRBJ2-5	CSATTGLEETQYF	TGCAGTGCTACGACAGGGCTCGAAGAGACCCAGTACTTC
few	-	TRBV19	13	TRBJ2-5	CASSTSGEETQYF	TGTGCCAGTAGTACGTCAGGGGAAGAGACCCAGTACTTC
many	-	TRBV20-1	12	TRBJ1-3	CSAPRSGNTIYF	TGCAGTGCCCCACGGTCCGGAAACACCATATATTTT
many	-	TRBV9	18	TRBJ2-3	CASSVGLQAGPNRTTQYF	TGTGCCAGCAGCGTAGGACTTCAAGCGGGTCCTAACCGAACAACGCAGTATTTT
few	-	TRBV5-1	15	TRBJ2-3	CASSLNRYPTDTQYF	TGCGCCAGCAGCTTGAACAGATACCCCACAGATACGCAGTATTTT
-	-	TRBV4-3	19	TRBJ2-7	CASSQDQLVPGTGYYEQYF	TGCGCCAGCAGCCAAGATCAATTAGTGCCCGGGACGGGATACTACGAGCAGTACTTC
few	TRBD2	TRBV18	15	TRBJ2-1	CASSPFGGAYNEQFF	TGTGCCAGCTCACCATTTGGGGGGGCCTACAATGAGCAGTTCTTC
-	TRBD1	TRBV4-3	17	TRBJ1-4	CASSRTLFQGADEKLFF	TGCGCCAGCAGCCGCACCCTATTTCAGGGGGCTGATGAAAAACTGTTTTTT
few	-	TRBV10-3	15	TRBJ1-1	CAISESELNGTEAFF	TGTGCCATCAGTGAGTCGGAACTAAATGGCACTGAAGCTTTCTTT
many	-	TRBV5-1	13	TRBJ2-4	CASSFMSGAVQYF	TGCGCCAGCAGCTTTATGTCGGGGGCGGTTCAGTACTTC
many	-	TRBV9	12	TRBJ2-7	CASIRVEYEQYF	TGTGCCAGCATACGGGTGGAGTACGAGCAGTACTTC
-	-	TRBV12-3/TRBV12-4	13	TRBJ2-7	CASSPTNAYEQYF	TGTGCCAGCAGCCCGACAAACGCCTACGAGCAGTACTTC
few	-	TRBV6-4	12	TRBJ2-7	CASSDQGYEQYF	TGTGCCAGCAGTGACCAGGGTTACGAGCAGTACTTC
-	-	TRBV28	13	TRBJ1-1	CASSLQVTREAFF	TGTGCCAGCAGTTTACAAGTAACCCGCGAAGCTTTCTTT
-	TRBD2	TRBV28	15	TRBJ2-7	CASSPGLAGNYEQYF	TGTGCCAGCAGTCCCGGACTAGCGGGGAATTACGAGCAGTACTTC
few	-	TRBV25-1	14	TRBJ1-1	CASSGRGGLSEAFF	TGTGCCAGCAGTGGCCGAGGTGGGCTAAGTGAAGCTTTCTTT
many	-	TRBV29-1	9	TRBJ1-1	CSVGAKAFF	TGCAGCGTTGGGGCAAAAGCTTTCTTT
many	-	TRBV29-1	14	TRBJ2-3	CSVENGAVTDTQYF	TGCAGCGTTGAAAATGGTGCGGTCACAGATACGCAGTATTTT
few	-	TRBV5-1	15	TRBJ2-3	CASSIGPSGADTQYF	TGCGCCAGCAGCATCGGGCCGAGCGGCGCAGATACGCAGTATTTT
many	-	TRBV10-3	14	TRBJ2-1	CAISDAGRINEQFF	TGTGCCATCAGTGATGCTGGCCGGATCAATGAGCAGTTCTTC
-	TRBD1	TRBV6-6	15	TRBJ1-6	CASSPHDRDNSPLHF	TGTGCCAGCAGTCCCCACGACAGGGATAATTCACCCCTCCACTTT
many	-	TRBV28	14	TRBJ2-1	CASSALRPYNEQFF	TGTGCCAGCAGTGCCCTCCGTCCCTACAATGAGCAGTTCTTC
-	TRBD1	TRBV5-1	15	TRBJ2-3	CASSFRDRRTDTQYF	TGCGCCAGCAGCTTCCGGGACAGGCGCACAGATACGCAGTATTTT
many	-	TRBV29-1	13	TRBJ2-3	CSVLGGGTDTQYF	TGCAGCGTTCTGGGCGGGGGCACAGATACGCAGTATTTT
few	-	TRBV4-2	14	TRBJ2-3	CASSQGAGPDTQYF	TGTGCCAGCAGCCAGGGAGCAGGGCCAGATACGCAGTATTTT
few	-	TRBV5-1	16	TRBJ2-7	CASSTTGQMSSYEQYF	TGCGCCAGCAGCACAACCGGACAGATGAGCTCCTACGAGCAGTACTTC
once	-	TRBV7-2	13	TRBJ2-7	CASSPLVTYEQYF	TGTGCCAGCAGCCCCCTGGTAACATACGAGCAGTACTTC
few	-	TRBV15	13	TRBJ2-5	CATSRDFSETQYF	TGTGCCACCAGCAGAGACTTTTCAGAGACCCAGTACTTC